These T cell receptor beta chains were read from a single sample in a study of shared clonotypes between healthy human individuals. The assay was immunoSEQ multiplex PCR, and TCRdb's table has in-frame clones only and misses some. The data hold some 2 million clones, with 90% to 95% observed a single time. The sample taken for sequencing was naive CD4+ T cells sorted from blood. The source of these receptors is a man between 18 and 35 years old in good health. Each CDR3 is given without its conserved first and last residue. The size field is filled for only some rows; it gives once, few, many or a size class.

size: .; V: TRBV11-3; CDR3: ASSLGTFTSTDTQY
size: .; V: TRBV6-5; CDR3: ASSYRDRGSYEQY
size: .; V: TRBV5-6; CDR3: ASSPAVWREGPDTQY
size: once; V: TRBV27; CDR3: ASSLPGPGNTEAF
size: .; V: TRBV19; CDR3: ASGNTMNTEAF
size: once; V: TRBV5-1; CDR3: ASSLEQQYSGNTIY
size: once; V: TRBV7-8; CDR3: ASSLVSRGETRY
size: .; V: TRBV18; CDR3: ASSPPVNNEQF
size: .; V: TRBV2; CDR3: ASSSSFYGYT
size: once; V: TRBV7-6; CDR3: ASSFGTGNSPLH
size: .; V: TRBV5-1; CDR3: ASSLSMSYEQY
size: .; V: TRBV7-9; CDR3: ASSQPGGGHEQY
size: .; V: TRBV2; CDR3: ASSETPNQPQH
size: .; V: TRBV25-1; CDR3: ASEESGPTNEKLF
size: once; V: TRBV7-9; CDR3: ASSLGAGQETQY
size: .; V: TRBV18; CDR3: ASSPKQGATEAF
size: .; V: TRBV4-3; CDR3: ASSLHLRDFVYGYT
size: .; V: TRBV25-1; CDR3: ASSDRSYSTNEKLF
size: .; V: TRBV15; CDR3: ATSTRTTKGSYNSPLH
size: many; V: TRBV5-4; CDR3: ASSLRASGRAGGELF
size: .; V: TRBV6-5; CDR3: ASSYSWGTYEQY
size: few; V: TRBV5-1; CDR3: ASSWTTVGYEQY
size: once; V: TRBV5-1; CDR3: ASSLTGVGGETQY
size: .; V: TRBV20-1; CDR3: SARENTEAF
size: .; V: TRBV9; CDR3: ASSVGVADTDTQY
size: .; V: TRBV4-1; CDR3: ASSQTTPTETNSPLH
size: .; V: TRBV5-4; CDR3: ASSLTLAGGPLINTQY